These 26 T cell receptor beta chains share one sample of origin, sequenced in a study. A single record per CDR3 protein comes from TCRdb applying MiXCR to the RT-PCR reads. This table holds around 700,000 distinct CDR3 sequences, approximately 15% found once. Sequenced material: memory CD4+ T cells from blood. These receptors came from a female donor in good health, serving as a healthy control.

At least ten counts were recorded for this clonotype. CDR3 amino acids: CSANQGSYEQYF. The CDR3 DNA is TGCAGTGCTAATCAGGGCTCCTACGAGCAGTACTTC. This chain uses TRBV20-1 with TRBJ2-7, with D maybe TRBD1 (5 bases). The ends were cut back, 4 bases at V and 0 bases at J, with 7 bases in the middle. Per germline, CDR1 DFQATT and CDR2 SNEGSKA (reference sequence). This CDR3 spans 12 amino acids.

This clonotype has just a few counts. This sequence joins TRBV20-1 and TRBJ2-7, with D unclear. Germline V gene sequence: CDR1 DFQATT, CDR2 SNEGSKA (reference sequence). The length of the CDR3 is 16 residues. V was pared by 0 bases and J by 0 bases, with 15 bases between. CDR3 sequence reads: CSARDASQASSYEQYF. For the CDR3, the DNA is TGCAGTGCTAGAGATGCGTCGCAGGCGAGCTCCTACGAGCAGTACTTC.

This clonotype was observed at least ten times. The genes are TRBV6-6 and TRBJ2-5; a possible D gene is TRBD2 (7 bases). V was clipped by 6 bases and J by 7 bases, with 15 bases between them. The germline V gene encodes CDR1 MNHNY and CDR2 SVGAGI (reference sequence). The CDR3 is 13 amino acids. DNA of the CDR3: TGTGCCAGCAGAAAAAACAGGGAGGGGACCCAGTACTTC. It specifies CASRKNREGTQYF.

Only a few counts were recorded for this clonotype. The rearrangement uses TRBV28 and TRBJ2-7, with 9 nucleotides matching TRBD1. CDR1 and CDR2 from the germline V gene are MDHEN and SYDVKM. The CDR3 has 15 amino acids. The trim removed 6 bases at V and 5 bases at J, leaving 11 bases unmatched. The CDR3 nucleotides read TGTGCCAGCAGCCCGGGACAGGGAAATGTCCACGAGCAGTACTTC. Translated, it gives CASSPGQGNVHEQYF. Full variable domain (outside the CDR3, taken from reference TRBV28 and TRBJ2-7): DVKVTQSSRYLVKRTGEKVFLECVQDMDHENMFWYRQDPGLGLRLIYFSYDVKMKEKGDIPEGYSVSREKKERFSLILESASTNQTSMYLCASSPGQGNVHEQYFGPGTRLTVT.

The genes are TRBV6-1 and TRBJ1-5, with unresolved D. This CDR3 comprises 17 residues. Germline V CDR1 and CDR2: MNHNS, SASEGT. The V gene lost 4 bases and the J gene lost 9 bases, with 25 bases spanning the gap. The CDR3 spells CASSVAVERDLFRPQHF. The CDR3 bases are TGTGCCAGCAGTGTTGCCGTGGAGAGAGACCTGTTTCGGCCCCAGCATTTT.

This clonotype was found a few times. The V and J genes are TRBV30 and TRBJ2-7; 8 bases align to TRBD1. The length of the CDR3 is 15 residues. Germline V CDR1 and CDR2: GTSNPN, SVGIG (reference sequence). The V and J ends lost 2 bases and 0 bases, in that order; junction bases with no gene match: 6. The CDR3 nucleotides are TGTGCCTGGAGTCGGCCGGACAGGGACTCCTACGAGCAGTACTTC. Protein sequence: CAWSRPDRDSYEQYF.

This clonotype showed up many times. CDR3 DNA: TGCAGTGCTACCCGGGACCTATCCTACGAGCAGTACTTC. Amino acid sequence: CSATRDLSYEQYF. The rearrangement links TRBV20-1 to TRBJ2-7; D is perhaps TRBD1 or TRBD2 (5 bases each). CDR3 length: 13 amino acids. V lost 4 bases to trimming and J lost 1 base, with 11 bases between them. The germline V gene encodes CDR1 DFQATT and CDR2 SNEGSKA (reference sequence).

This clonotype showed up just a few times. The V call is TRBV4-3, the J call TRBJ2-1, with 7 bases that match TRBD1. Trimming took 0 bases from V and 9 from J; bases not matched to a gene: 14. The CDR3 runs 17 residues. Germline CDR1 LGHNA, CDR2 YSLEER. In DNA, the CDR3 is TGCGCCAGCAGCCAAGATATGAGGGGGCACACCGCAAGTGAGCAGTTCTTC. Amino acids: CASSQDMRGHTASEQFF.

This clonotype was observed a few times. The V and J genes are TRBV3-1 and TRBJ2-5, with D perhaps matching TRBD1 or TRBD2 (5 bases each). There are 14 residues in the CDR3. The V and J ends lost 5 bases and 5 bases respectively, with 15 bases between them. The germline V gene has CDR1 LGHDT and CDR2 YNNKEL (reference sequence). The CDR3 coding sequence is TGTGCCAGCAGCAAAAACGAGGGGCGGGAGACCCAGTACTTC. Translated, it gives CASSKNEGRETQYF.

This clonotype was picked up many times. The chain carries TRBV7-2 and TRBJ1-2; D remains ambiguous. The CDR3 loop spans 12 amino acids. Germline lookup yields CDR1 SGHTA and CDR2 FQGNSA. V lost 3 bases and J lost 5, with 7 bases in between. CDR3 sequence reads: CASSFPAYGYTF. The CDR3 coding sequence is TGTGCCAGCAGCTTCCCAGCGTATGGCTACACCTTC.

A few counts support this clonotype. The rearrangement uses TRBV28 and TRBJ2-1, with D possibly matching TRBD2 (5 bases). Germline lookup yields CDR1 MDHEN and CDR2 SYDVKM. The ends were cut back, 2 bases at V and 6 bases at J, with 14 bases in the middle. There are 15 residues in the CDR3. For the CDR3, the DNA is TGTGCCAGCAGTTTACTACCACTAGAGCTCAATGAGCAGTTCTTC. It translates to CASSLLPLELNEQFF.

This clonotype was detected ten times or more. The gene calls are TRBV7-2 and TRBJ2-2, with D unclear. V was trimmed by 5 bases and J by 4 bases, leaving 11 bases between them. Germline assignment: CDR1 SGHTA and CDR2 FQGNSA. The CDR3 length is 14 residues. CDR3 residues: CASSPQRATGELFF. The CDR3 DNA is TGTGCCAGCAGCCCCCAGCGTGCCACCGGGGAGCTGTTTTTT.

This clonotype was seen at least ten times. The V gene is TRBV7-2, the J gene TRBJ1-5; D is undetermined. The germline V gene encodes CDR1 SGHTA and CDR2 FQGNSA. Trimming left V 4 bases short and J 0 bases short, with 10 bases between. The length of the CDR3 is 15 residues. As DNA, the CDR3 is TGTGCCAGCAGCTGGACGGTATATAGCAATCAGCCCCAGCATTTT. This encodes CASSWTVYSNQPQHF.

In this sample, this clonotype turned up many times. The gene calls are TRBV27 and TRBJ2-1; no clear D gene. Looked up from germline, CDR1 is MNHEY and CDR2 is SMNVEV (reference sequence). The V and J ends lost 5 bases and 6 bases respectively, with 11 bases between them. This CDR3 is 13 amino acids long. For the CDR3, the DNA is TGTGCCAGCAGTCTGAATTGGGTCAATGAGCAGTTCTTC. This gives the protein CASSLNWVNEQFF.

This clonotype showed up many times. The chain joins TRBV7-2 to TRBJ2-7, with 8 bases matching TRBD2. V was clipped by 1 base and J by 1 base; unmatched bases: 0. Per the germline V gene, CDR1 is SGHTA and CDR2 is FQGNSA. The CDR3 contains 14 residues. DNA for the CDR3: TGTGCCAGCAGCTTAGTAGCGGGGTCCTACGAGCAGTACTTC. Its protein is CASSLVAGSYEQYF.

The rearrangement joins TRBV5-1 to TRBJ2-5; D may be TRBD2 (7 bases). CDR3 length: 15 residues. The V end lost 7 bases, the J end lost 5 bases, and 21 bases lay between the germline ends. From germline, CDR1 is SGHRS and CDR2 YFSETQ. CDR3: CASARDFGGPETQYF. CDR3 nucleotides: TGCGCCAGCGCCCGAGATTTCGGGGGGCCGGAGACCCAGTACTTC. The full variable domain, completed using reference TRBV5-1 and TRBJ2-5, is KAGVTQTPRYLIKTRGQQVTLSCSPISGHRSVSWYQQTPGQGLQFLFEYFSETQRNKGNFPGRFSGRQFSNSRSEMNVSTLELGDSALYLCASARDFGGPETQYFGPGTRLLVL.

A note on this clonotype: This could be a read error, since a much larger clone is one nucleotide away. No conserved phenylalanine or tryptophan ends this CDR3, so it is likely a read error. The V gene is TRBV7-2, the J gene TRBJ2-1; D is undetermined. The CDR3 covers 14 residues. Germline CDR1 SGHTA, CDR2 FQGNSA. The V and J ends lost 5 bases and 7 bases respectively, with 15 bases between them. DNA for the CDR3: TGTGCCAGCAGCCCCGGGCTTGGACCTAATGAGCAGTTCCTC. Translating gives CASSPGLGPNEQFL.

This clonotype was counted only a few times. The CDR3 loop reads CSAGVSTSGQETQYF. The CDR3 nucleotides are TGCAGTGCAGGAGTTTCGACTAGCGGGCAAGAGACCCAGTACTTC. The gene calls are TRBV20-1 and TRBJ2-5, with 10 bases fitting TRBD2. CDR1 is DFQATT and CDR2 is SNEGSKA in the germline V gene (reference sequence). The CDR3 covers 15 residues. The junction had 9 bases not matched to a gene; V was cut back by 6 bases and J by 2 bases.

Only a few counts were recorded for this clonotype. This chain joins TRBV2 and TRBJ1-5; no clear D gene. The CDR3 is 15 amino acids. Trimming took 1 base from V and 2 from J, leaving 9 bases between them. Germline assignment: CDR1 SNHLY and CDR2 FYNNEI. CDR3 protein: CASSEGAGGNQPQHF. The CDR3, as DNA: TGTGCCAGCAGTGAAGGGGCAGGAGGCAATCAGCCCCAGCATTTT.

This clonotype has ten or more counts. V usage is TRBV6-5 and J usage is TRBJ1-1; D is possibly TRBD1 (5 bases). Trimming left V 0 bases short and J 6 bases short, with 14 bases between. Germline CDR1 MNHEY, CDR2 SVGAGI. The CDR3 sequence is 15 residues long. CDR3 DNA: TGTGCCAGCAGTTACTCTAGGGGAACGGTCGCTGAAGCTTTCTTT. This sequence encodes CASSYSRGTVAEAFF.

V is TRBV29-1 and J is TRBJ2-3; weak D call: TRBD2 (6 bases). Trimming shortened V by 7 bases and J by 0 bases, and 20 bases separated the two germline ends. This CDR3 region has 16 residues. Germline V gene data show CDR1 as SQVTM and CDR2 as ANQGSEA. The chain's CDR3 is CSALRDANPSTDTQYF. CDR3 bases: TGCAGCGCCCTGCGGGACGCCAACCCAAGCACAGATACGCAGTATTTT.

This clonotype came up many times. The chain links TRBV12-3 or TRBV12-4 to TRBJ2-1; a possible D gene is TRBD2 (6 bases). The CDR3 loop spans 16 amino acids. V was shortened by 1 base and J by 7 bases, with 17 bases between the two germline ends. In DNA, the CDR3 is TGTGCCAGCAGTTTAGAAGTGGGTTCGGGGAGGAATGAGCAGTTCTTC. Its protein is CASSLEVGSGRNEQFF.

The gene calls are TRBV12-3 or TRBV12-4 and TRBJ2-1, with 7 nucleotides matching TRBD2. This CDR3 is 16 amino acids long. V gave up 2 bases and J gave up 7 bases; unmatched junction bases: 11. Here the CDR3 DNA reads TGTGCCAGCAGTTTAATAGGCGGGAGAGCTGATAATGAGCAGTTCTTC. Amino acid sequence: CASSLIGGRADNEQFF.

The chain joins TRBV7-2 to TRBJ2-5; 7 nucleotides align to TRBD1. The CDR3 sequence is 14 residues long. V lost 2 bases and J lost 7; bases outside the gene matches: 7. The germline V gene has CDR1 SGHTA and CDR2 FQGNSA. In DNA, the CDR3 is TGTGCCAGCAGCTTAACAGGGGATCGGGCGACCCAGTACTTC. Its protein product is CASSLTGDRATQYF.

The V and J genes are TRBV3-1 and TRBJ2-7, with 10 bases matching TRBD1. The J segment lost 0 bases and the V segment lost 6 bases, leaving 2 bases of the junction unmatched. Germline assignment: CDR1 LGHDT and CDR2 YNNKEL (reference sequence). CDR3 length equals 14 residues. CDR3 sequence: CASRGTGDSYEQYF. CDR3 coding DNA: TGTGCCAGCAGGGGGACAGGGGACTCCTACGAGCAGTACTTC.

This clonotype was found many times. This sequence joins TRBV20-1 and TRBJ2-7; 8 nucleotides match TRBD1. The trim removed 3 bases at V and 3 bases at J, leaving 10 bases unmatched. CDR1 is DFQATT and CDR2 is SNEGSKA in the germline V gene (reference sequence). The CDR3 spans 15 residues. The CDR3 DNA follows: TGCAGTGCTAGTCAGTCGGGACAGGTCTACTACGAGCAGTACTTC. Its translation: CSASQSGQVYYEQYF.